Listed below are T cell receptor beta chains from one sample, sequenced in a study of cytomegalovirus exposure and HLA in healthy donors. The repertoire was sequenced with immunoSEQ multiplex PCR; TCRdb's copy has only in-frame clones and lacks some. Found here are 120,000 or so clones, around 84% of them singletons; the top ten hold 1.3%. The sequenced sample consisted of PBMCs. The receptors originated from a woman aged 30 to 39 in good health and CMV-seronegative. CDR3s include the opening cysteine and the closing phenylalanine or tryptophan. Fields, in order: D gene, V gene, J gene, clone size, CDR3 DNA, CDR3 protein. D genes are given only for firm matches. The size of a clone is reported for some rows only, either as once, few or many, or as a class for expanded clones.

TRBD2	TRBV13	TRBJ2-7	NA	TGTGCCAGCAGTCCTAGTACTAGCGGCAACGAGCAGTACTTC	CASSPSTSGNEQYF
TRBD2	TRBV30	TRBJ2-1	NA	TGTGCCTGGAGCGGCACTAGCGTTGAGCAGTTCTTC	CAWSGTSVEQFF
NA	TRBV5-6	TRBJ1-1	few	TGTGCCAGCAGCTTGGGGCCGGAGGGCACTGAAGCTTTCTTT	CASSLGPEGTEAFF
NA	TRBV6-5	TRBJ1-5	NA	TGTGCCAGCAGTTTAGGGGGGGCACATCAGCCCCAGCATTTT	CASSLGGAHQPQHF
NA	TRBV6-5	TRBJ2-2	NA	TGTGCCAGCAGTTACACCGGGAACACCGGGGAGCTGTTTTTT	CASSYTGNTGELFF
NA	TRBV11-2	TRBJ1-2	NA	TGTGCCAGCAGCTCTACCAAGGACACCGTAAACTATGGCTACACCTTC	CASSSTKDTVNYGYTF
NA	TRBV10-2	TRBJ2-7	NA	TGCGCCAGCAGTGAGTCGAATCGGGGTTCCTACGAGCAGTACTTC	CASSESNRGSYEQYF
TRBD2	TRBV7-2	TRBJ2-3	NA	TGTGCCAGCAGCTTTGGCAGCGGGGGGGCAGATACGCAGTATTTT	CASSFGSGGADTQYF
TRBD1	TRBV25-1	TRBJ1-6	NA	TGTGCCAGCAGTAACCCGACGACAGGGGCGACTTCACCCCTCCACTTT	CASSNPTTGATSPLHF
NA	TRBV30	TRBJ2-4	NA	TGTGCCTGGAGTGGTGCCGGGAGCATGTCCAAAAACATTCAGTACTTC	CAWSGAGSMSKNIQYF
TRBD1	TRBV4-3	TRBJ1-1	NA	TGCGCCAGCAGCCAAGTAGGACAGGGCACTGAAGCTTTCTTT	CASSQVGQGTEAFF
NA	TRBV9	TRBJ1-4	few	TGTGCCAGCAGCGCGGACATTCGGAATGAAAAACTGTTTTTT	CASSADIRNEKLFF
NA	TRBV29-1	TRBJ2-7	once	TGCAGCGTTGAGAGGAGGAGCGGCGAGCAGTACTTC	CSVERRSGEQYF
NA	TRBV28	TRBJ2-3	NA	TGTGCCAGCAGTTTCCCCCTCGCCCCAGGCGGGGATACGCAGTATTTT	CASSFPLAPGGDTQYF
NA	TRBV11-2	TRBJ1-2	NA	TGTGCCAGCAGATCAACAGACACCTATAGTCTTGAAGGCTACACCTTC	CASRSTDTYSLEGYTF
TRBD2	TRBV10-3	TRBJ2-1	NA	TGTGCCATCAGTGCCGACGGGGGGGCCATTAATGAGCAGTTCTTC	CAISADGGAINEQFF
NA	TRBV5-6	TRBJ2-1	NA	TGTGCCAGCAGCACAGCGGGCTACAATGAGCAGTTCTTC	CASSTAGYNEQFF
NA	TRBV28	TRBJ2-3	NA	TGTGCCGCCCGGAGGGGCCCGGGACAGCCTTTCACAGATACGCAGTATTTT	CAARRGPGQPFTDTQYF
NA	TRBV7-2	TRBJ2-7	NA	TGTGCCAGCAATGGTGGCCCCTACGAGCAGTACTTC	CASNGGPYEQYF
NA	TRBV28	TRBJ1-5	NA	TGTGCCAGCAGTTTAGGGCAGTTAAATCAGCCCCAGCATTTT	CASSLGQLNQPQHF
TRBD1	TRBV2	TRBJ2-3	NA	TGTGCCAGCAGTAGACAGGGGGCTTTCACAGATACGCAGTATTTT	CASSRQGAFTDTQYF